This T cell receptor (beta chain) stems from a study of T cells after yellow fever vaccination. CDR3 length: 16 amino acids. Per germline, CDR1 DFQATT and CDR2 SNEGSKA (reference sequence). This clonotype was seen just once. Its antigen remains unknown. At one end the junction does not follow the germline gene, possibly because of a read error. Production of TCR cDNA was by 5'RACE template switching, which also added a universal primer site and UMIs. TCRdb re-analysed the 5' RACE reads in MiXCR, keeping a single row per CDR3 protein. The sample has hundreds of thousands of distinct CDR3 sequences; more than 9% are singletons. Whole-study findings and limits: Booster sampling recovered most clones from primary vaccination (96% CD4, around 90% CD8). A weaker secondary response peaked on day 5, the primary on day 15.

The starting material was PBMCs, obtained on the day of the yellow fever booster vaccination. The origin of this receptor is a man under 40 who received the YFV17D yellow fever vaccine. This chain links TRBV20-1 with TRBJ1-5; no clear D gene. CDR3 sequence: CCARDLAGPSNQPQHF. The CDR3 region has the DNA TGCTGTGCTAGAGATCTGGCCGGCCCCAGCAATCAGCCCCAGCATTTT.